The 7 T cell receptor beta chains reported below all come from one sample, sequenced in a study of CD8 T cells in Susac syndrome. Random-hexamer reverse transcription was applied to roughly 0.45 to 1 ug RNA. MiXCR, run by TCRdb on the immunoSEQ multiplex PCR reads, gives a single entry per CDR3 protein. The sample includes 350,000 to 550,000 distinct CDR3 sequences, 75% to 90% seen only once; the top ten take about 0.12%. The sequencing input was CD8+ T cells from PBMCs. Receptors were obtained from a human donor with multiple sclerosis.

The CDR3 spells CASSQDGPRLYEQYF. DNA of the CDR3: TGCGCCAGCAGCCAAGATGGGCCTCGTTTATACGAGCAGTACTTC. The chain is built from TRBV4-1 and TRBJ2-7; the D is unclear. CDR3 length equals 15 residues. The germline V gene has CDR1 MGHRA and CDR2 YSYEKL. Trimming stripped 0 bases from V and 4 bases from J, with 13 bases between.

The CDR3 sequence: CSVERDRGPVGYTF. In nucleotides, the CDR3 is TGCAGCGTGGAGCGGGACAGGGGGCCGGTTGGCTACACCTTC. The chain uses TRBV29-1 and TRBJ1-2; 12 positions agree with TRBD1. Germline V gives CDR1 SQVTM, CDR2 ANQGSEA. With V trimmed by 6 bases and J by 7 bases, 9 bases remained unmatched. CDR3 length: 14 amino acids.

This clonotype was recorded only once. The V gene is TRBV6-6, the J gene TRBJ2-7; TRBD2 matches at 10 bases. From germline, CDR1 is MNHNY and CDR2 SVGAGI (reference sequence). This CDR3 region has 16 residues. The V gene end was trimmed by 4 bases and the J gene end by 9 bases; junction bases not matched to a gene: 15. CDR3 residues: CASSSSGTSVSIGQYF. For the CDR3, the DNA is TGTGCCAGCAGTTCGTCCGGGACTAGCGTTTCTATCGGGCAGTACTTC.

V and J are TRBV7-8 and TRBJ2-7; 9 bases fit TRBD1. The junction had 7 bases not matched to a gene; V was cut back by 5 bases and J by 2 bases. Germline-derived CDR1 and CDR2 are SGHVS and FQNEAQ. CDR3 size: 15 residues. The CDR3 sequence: CASSPGQGTAYEQYF. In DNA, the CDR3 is TGTGCCAGCAGCCCCGGACAGGGGACGGCCTACGAGCAGTACTTC. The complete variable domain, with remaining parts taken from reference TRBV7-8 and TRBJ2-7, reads GAGVSQSPRYKVAKRGQDVALRCDPISGHVSLFWYQQALGQGPEFLTYFQNEAQLDKSGLPSDRFFAERPEGSVSTLKIQRTQQEDSAVYLCASSPGQGTAYEQYFGPGTRLTVT.

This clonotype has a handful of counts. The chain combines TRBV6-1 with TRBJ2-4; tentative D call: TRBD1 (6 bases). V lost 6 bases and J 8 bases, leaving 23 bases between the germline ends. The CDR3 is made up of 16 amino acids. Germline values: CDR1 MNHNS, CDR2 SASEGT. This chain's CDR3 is CASRNQGLGAWDIQYF. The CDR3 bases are TGTGCCAGCAGAAACCAGGGCTTGGGGGCCTGGGACATTCAGTACTTC.

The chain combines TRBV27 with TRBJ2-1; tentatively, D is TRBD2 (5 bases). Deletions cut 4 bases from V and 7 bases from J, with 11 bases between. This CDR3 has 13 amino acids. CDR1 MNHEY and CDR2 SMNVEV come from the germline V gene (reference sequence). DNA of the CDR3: TGTGCCAGCAGTTCAAGAGGGCCGAATGAGCAGTTCTTC. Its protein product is CASSSRGPNEQFF.

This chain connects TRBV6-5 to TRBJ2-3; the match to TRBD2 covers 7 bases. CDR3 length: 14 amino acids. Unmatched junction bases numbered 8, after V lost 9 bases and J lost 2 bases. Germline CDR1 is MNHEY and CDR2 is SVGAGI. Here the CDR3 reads CASSRGEHTDTQYF. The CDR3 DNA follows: TGTGCCAGTTCCCGGGGGGAGCACACAGATACGCAGTATTTT.